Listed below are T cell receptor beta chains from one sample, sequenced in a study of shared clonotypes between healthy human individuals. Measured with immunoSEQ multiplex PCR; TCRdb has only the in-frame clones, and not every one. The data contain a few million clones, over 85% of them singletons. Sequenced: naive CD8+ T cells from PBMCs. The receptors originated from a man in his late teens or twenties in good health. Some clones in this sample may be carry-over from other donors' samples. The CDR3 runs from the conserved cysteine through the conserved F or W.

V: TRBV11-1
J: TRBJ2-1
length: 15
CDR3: CASSTGTGFYNEQFF

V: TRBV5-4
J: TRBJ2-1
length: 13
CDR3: CASSWSSYNEQFF

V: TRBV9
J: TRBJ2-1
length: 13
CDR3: CASSGGPGNEQFF

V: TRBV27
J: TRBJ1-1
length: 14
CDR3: CASSLSGGYTEAFF

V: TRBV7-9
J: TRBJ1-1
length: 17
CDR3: CASSTQPGQVANTEAFF

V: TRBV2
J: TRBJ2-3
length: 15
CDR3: CASSARDPGPDTQYF

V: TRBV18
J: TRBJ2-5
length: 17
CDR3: CASSLQQGRGTQETQYF

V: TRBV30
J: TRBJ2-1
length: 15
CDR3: CAWEVRTSGSPGQFF

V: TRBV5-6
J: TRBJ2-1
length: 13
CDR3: CASSLDRANEQFF

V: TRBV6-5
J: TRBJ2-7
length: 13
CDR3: CASSTGTAYEQYF

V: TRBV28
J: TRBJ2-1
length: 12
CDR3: CASSPALNEQFF

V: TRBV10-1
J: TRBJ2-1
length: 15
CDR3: CASSVGTSGLDEQFF

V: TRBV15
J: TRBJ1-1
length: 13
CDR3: CATLHIPNTEAFF

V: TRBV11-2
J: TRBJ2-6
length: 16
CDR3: CASSLWAQPGANVLTF

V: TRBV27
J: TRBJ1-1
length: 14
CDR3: CASSGRLRNTEAFF

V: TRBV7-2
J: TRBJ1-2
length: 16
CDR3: CASSLGGETGGVGYTF